A selection of T cell receptor beta chains follows, all from one sample in a study of early stage breast cancer tumors. Profiling relied on immunoSEQ multiplex PCR, and the TCRdb table lists in-frame clones only, not all of them. The repertoire has about 70,000 clones, approximately 84% of them found once; the top ten carry about 4.5%. Sequenced sample: blood. The receptors originated from a person aged 40 to 49 with breast cancer. CDR3s include the opening cysteine and the closing phenylalanine or tryptophan. Fields, in order: D gene, J gene, V gene, clone size, CDR3 DNA, CDR3 protein. The D gene is left open where the match is weak. Not every row has a clone size; where given, it reads once, few, many or a size class.

NA,TRBJ1-2,TRBV14,medium-sized,TGTGCCAGCAGCCCGACAGGTGGTCTCTACGGCTACACCTTC,CASSPTGGLYGYTF
TRBD1,TRBJ2-7,TRBV4-1,NA,TGCGCCAGCAGCCAAGCTCCAGGGACCGGGACAGGGGGCGTGAGGTCCCGGTACGAGCAGTACTTC,CASSQAPGTGTGGVRSRYEQYF
NA,TRBJ2-7,TRBV18,NA,TGTGCCAGCTCAAGTGTGGGTGCAGTCTCCTACGAGCAGTACTTC,CASSSVGAVSYEQYF
NA,TRBJ1-1,TRBV10-2,NA,TGCGCCTCCCAGGCGGGGAACACTGAAGCTTTCTTT,CASQAGNTEAFF
TRBD2,TRBJ2-3,TRBV30,NA,TGTGCCTGTACTAGCGGGAGTTCAGATACGCAGTATTTT,CACTSGSSDTQYF
TRBD2,TRBJ2-1,TRBV5-4,NA,TGTGCCAGCAGCCCCGGACTAGCGGGTGGGAACAATGAGCAGTTCTTC,CASSPGLAGGNNEQFF
NA,TRBJ2-5,TRBV30,NA,TGTGCCTGGAGTGATACAGGAAAAGGTATCGAGACCCAGTACTTC,CAWSDTGKGIETQYF
NA,TRBJ2-7,TRBV6-1,NA,TGTGCCAGCAGTGCGGGGGACGAATCCTACGAGCAGTACTTC,CASSAGDESYEQYF
TRBD1,TRBJ1-3,TRBV9,NA,TGTGCCAGCAGCGCGGCCCCCAGACAGGGACGAAACACCATATATTTT,CASSAAPRQGRNTIYF
NA,TRBJ2-4,TRBV28,NA,TGTGCCAGCAGACCCTCAGGCCTCCTAGCCAAAAACATTCAGTACTTC,CASRPSGLLAKNIQYF
NA,TRBJ1-1,TRBV18,NA,TGTGCCAGCTCACCACCGCTTTACAGGGCCACTGAAGCTTTCTTT,CASSPPLYRATEAFF
NA,TRBJ2-6,TRBV14,NA,TGTGCCACCCGGGACTCTGGGGCCAACGTCCTGACTTTC,CATRDSGANVLTF
NA,TRBJ2-7,TRBV6-1,NA,TGTGCCAGCAGTGACGGGGTCTCCTACGAGCAGTACTTC,CASSDGVSYEQYF
NA,TRBJ1-2,TRBV7-2,NA,TGTGCCAGCAGCCGTCAGCCGACGGTATATGGCTACACCTTC,CASSRQPTVYGYTF
NA,TRBJ2-2,TRBV5-1,NA,TGCGCCAGCAGCCCCTCTGGAGCCGGGGGCACCGGGGAGCTGTTTTTT,CASSPSGAGGTGELFF
NA,TRBJ2-7,TRBV5-6,NA,TGTGCCAGTAAACCGACGGGTCTCTACGAGCAGTACTTC,CASKPTGLYEQYF
TRBD1,TRBJ1-1,TRBV27,NA,TGTGCCAGCCTTGACAGGGTTGAGAACACTGAAGCTTTCTTT,CASLDRVENTEAFF
TRBD1,TRBJ1-1,TRBV28,NA,TGTGCCAGCAGTTTCCGGGACAGATTGAACACTGAAGCTTTCTTT,CASSFRDRLNTEAFF
TRBD2,TRBJ2-1,TRBV7-2,NA,TGTGCCAGCAGCTTAGGGATCTGGACTAGCGGAGACAATGAGCAGTTCTTC,CASSLGIWTSGDNEQFF
NA,TRBJ2-7,TRBV7-9,NA,TGTGCCAGCAGCTTGGGCAGGGGTGGCGAGCAGTACTTC,CASSLGRGGEQYF
TRBD2,TRBJ2-3,TRBV19,NA,TGTGCCAGTAGGCCTAGCGGGAGCACAGATACGCAGTATTTT,CASRPSGSTDTQYF
NA,TRBJ2-1,TRBV5-6,NA,TGTGCCAGCAGCTTATCAAATGAGCAGTTCTTC,CASSLSNEQFF
NA,TRBJ2-1,TRBV28,NA,TGTGCCAGCAGTTTAGGAGGGAACTACAATGAGCAGTTCTTC,CASSLGGNYNEQFF
NA,TRBJ2-1,TRBV7-6,NA,TGTGCCAGCAGCTTAGCGCAGGGTCTACGGGATGAGCAGTTCTTC,CASSLAQGLRDEQFF
TRBD1,TRBJ1-1,TRBV6-1,NA,TGTGCCAGCGGACAGGGTATAGATGGGTCCGCTTTCTTT,CASGQGIDGSAFF
NA,TRBJ1-4,TRBV28,NA,TGTGCCAGCAGTTTGCAGGGGGAAAAACTGTTTTTT,CASSLQGEKLFF
NA,TRBJ2-3,TRBV7-6,NA,TGTGCCAGCAGCTTATACGAAGATACGCAGTATTTT,CASSLYEDTQYF
NA,TRBJ1-2,TRBV7-9,NA,TGTGCCAGCAGCTTAGGTGAGGACTATGGCTACACCTTC,CASSLGEDYGYTF
TRBD1,TRBJ2-3,TRBV7-7,NA,TGTGCTAGCAGCTCCGGGACAGGGATCACAGATACGCAGTATTTT,CASSSGTGITDTQYF
NA,TRBJ2-7,TRBV28,NA,TGTGCCAGCAGAACAGGGACCCGCTCCTACGAGCAGTACTTC,CASRTGTRSYEQYF
TRBD1,TRBJ2-2,TRBV2,NA,TGTGCCAGCAGTGTGAGGACAGGCATCACCGGGGAGCTGTTTTTT,CASSVRTGITGELFF
NA,TRBJ2-4,TRBV27,NA,TGTGCCAGCGCCCGGAATACTGTAGCCAAAAACATTCAGTACTTC,CASARNTVAKNIQYF
NA,TRBJ2-7,TRBV19,NA,TGTGCCAGTAGTACAGAGAGTAGGGTAGAGCACGAGCAGTACTTC,CASSTESRVEHEQYF
NA,TRBJ1-1,TRBV6-6,NA,TGTGCCAGCAGCCCACGTTTGAACACTGAAGCTTTCTTT,CASSPRLNTEAFF
NA,TRBJ2-1,TRBV12-5,NA,TGTGCTAGTGGTTTGCTAGGGCCATACAATGAGCAGTTCTTC,CASGLLGPYNEQFF
NA,TRBJ2-7,TRBV9,NA,TGTGCCAGCAGCCCAGCTGAAGCGTTCAGAGGAATCGAGCAGTACTTC,CASSPAEAFRGIEQYF
NA,TRBJ1-2,TRBV4-1,NA,TGCGCCAGCAGCCGGAACAGGGACTTCAACTATGGCTACACCTTC,CASSRNRDFNYGYTF
TRBD1,TRBJ1-1,TRBV18,NA,TGTGCCAGCTCACCTCCTGGTGGAGGGGGCTTTGAAGCTTTCTTT,CASSPPGGGGFEAFF
NA,TRBJ1-5,TRBV6-1,NA,TGTGCCAGCAGGTGGTACAGGGACAATCAGCCCCAGCATTTT,CASRWYRDNQPQHF
TRBD1,TRBJ2-7,TRBV10-3,NA,TGTGCCATCAGTGAAAACCCGGGACAGGGTATTTACGAGCAGTACTTC,CAISENPGQGIYEQYF
NA,TRBJ2-5,TRBV7-8,NA,TGTGCCAGCAGCTTGAGGTCAGGGGTAGCGGAAGAGACCCAGTACTTC,CASSLRSGVAEETQYF
TRBD1,TRBJ2-7,TRBV30,NA,TGTGCCTGGAGAGAGACAGGGGGCTCTCGGGAGCAGTACTTC,CAWRETGGSREQYF
NA,TRBJ1-2,TRBV5-1,NA,TGCGCCAGCAGCTTGAAACAGGGCCCTAACTATGGCTACACCTTC,CASSLKQGPNYGYTF
TRBD2,TRBJ2-7,TRBV28,NA,TGTGCCAGCAGCCAACCCTCAAGGGCTAGCGGGAGAGGACACGAGCAGTACTTC,CASSQPSRASGRGHEQYF
NA,TRBJ2-5,TRBV4-2,NA,TGTGCCAGCAGCCAAGGTGGTCCCCAAGAGACCCAGTACTTC,CASSQGGPQETQYF
NA,TRBJ2-6,TRBV11-2,NA,TGTGCCAGCAGCTTAGACAGCTCTGGGGCCAACGTCCTGACTTTC,CASSLDSSGANVLTF
TRBD1,TRBJ1-4,TRBV9,NA,TGTGCCAGCAGCGGAGACCCCAGACGGGGGACAGACGAAAAACTGTTTTTT,CASSGDPRRGTDEKLFF
TRBD1,TRBJ1-2,TRBV11-2,once,TGTGCCAGCAGCTTACAGGGGGGTGAGCTTGTCGGCTATGGCTACACCTTC,CASSLQGGELVGYGYTF
NA,TRBJ1-5,TRBV15,NA,TGTGCCACCAGCAGCCCCAAAAGGTATACCCACGATAGCAATCAGCCCCAGCATTTT,CATSSPKRYTHDSNQPQHF
TRBD1,TRBJ2-5,TRBV5-1,NA,TGCGCCAGCAGCTTGGGGGGGACAGCAGCCCAAGAGACCCAGTACTTC,CASSLGGTAAQETQYF
NA,TRBJ1-1,TRBV28,NA,TGTGCCAGCAACGTACAGTTCCCAGTTGGGATGGACCCTGAAGCTTTCTTT,CASNVQFPVGMDPEAFF
NA,TRBJ2-7,TRBV4-1,NA,TGCGCCAGCAGCCAAGACAGGGTAGGAACCTACGAGCAGTACTTC,CASSQDRVGTYEQYF
TRBD2,TRBJ2-1,TRBV9,NA,TGTGCCAGCAGCGTAGGCGGGAGGGCAGATAATGAGCAGTTCTTC,CASSVGGRADNEQFF
TRBD1,TRBJ1-5,TRBV30,NA,TGTGCCTGGAGTGTCGGACAGGGGGATCAGCCCCAGCATTTT,CAWSVGQGDQPQHF
NA,TRBJ1-2,TRBV7-9,few,TGTGCCAGCAGCCAACTGGACCGATTCTATGGCTACACCTTC,CASSQLDRFYGYTF